The T cell receptor (beta chain) under discussion was sequenced for a study of CD8 T cells in ankylosing spondylitis (dated by TCRdb to 2015 to 2018). General notes on the study: The study set out to find disease-linked TCR variants by profiling T cell receptor beta repertoires in ankylosing spondylitis patients and healthy donors. The full study cohort was made up of over 20 ankylosing spondylitis patients and 108 healthy donors. Samples of peripheral blood were taken, and for ankylosing spondylitis patients, synovial fluid was collected as well.

Trimming leaves V shorter by 4 bases and J shorter by 0 bases, with the junction holding 4 bases beyond the gene matches. The CDR3, cysteine through phenylalanine, is 15 amino acids long. Only CDR3 DNA is held: 45 bases, read in frame from base 1. From a lookup of the germline V gene, CDR1 and CDR2 are MGHDK and SYGVNS. Sequencing used an Illumina HiSeq 2500. TCR beta libraries were prepared by quantitative 5'-RACE with molecular barcodes. Turning to the authors' computational methods: A new computational method based on a probabilistic model of VDJ rearrangement was used to identify disease-linked TCR variants. TCRdb ran its own pipeline on the public reads, namely fastp trimming at Q25 and MiXCR clone calling, and kept in-frame beta chains. Identical CDR3 protein sequences are pooled into one entry, listed with their most common genes and DNA. What appears here as the V and J calls and clone size reflects TCRdb's work, not the paper's. The sample has around 100,000 distinct CDR3 sequences on record, about 8.3% of them singletons. Roughly 29% of the sample is in the top ten clones.

Study-wide conclusions, independent of this receptor: Some motif variants were previously reported in synovial fluid and blood of reactive arthritis patients, suggesting common disease-initiation mechanisms. Blood from ankylosing spondylitis patients appeared to be characterized by a TCR beta motif composed of about 8 highly homologous amino acid variants. In peripheral blood, the disease-linked clones were found at relatively low frequencies and had a CD8+ phenotype. According to the report, matched synovial fluid samples from ankylosing spondylitis patients were significantly enriched for the disease-linked clones.

This clonotype appeared many times. The specificity of this receptor is unknown. No qualities accompany the bases; no much larger clone lies one base away. Sequencing used blood, either unsorted or a sorted T cell fraction (not recorded which). The TCR was taken from a male donor with ankylosing spondylitis. The V gene is TRBV25-1 and the J gene is TRBJ1-1; 8 central bases correspond to TRBD1. In nucleotides, the sequence is TGTGCCAGCAGTGCAGGGGGCTGGGTGAACACTGAAGCTTTCTTT. Its translation is CASSAGGWVNTEAFF.